This TCR beta chain was identified during a study of cytomegalovirus exposure and HLA in healthy donors. The PCR employed 60 Vbeta primers together with 13 Jbeta primers. TCRdb keeps only in-frame clones here, not all; method: immunoSEQ multiplex PCR. The sample lists fewer than 70,000 clones; approximately 83% were seen once. Germline V CDR1 and CDR2: LGHNA, YSLEER. V dropped 2 bases and J dropped 0 bases, with 10 bases sitting between them. CDR3 length equals 15 residues. Findings of the study overall: For most TCR beta V segments, an earlier analysis put the productive rate at about 87% or about 30% of the time.

About this clone itself: The antigen is unknown.

The sequence came from a human donor in good health. Sample: PBMCs. The rearrangement uses TRBV4-3 and TRBJ1-2, with a possible D match to TRBD1 (6 bases). The CDR3, as DNA: TGCGCCAGCAGCCAACAGACAGGAGCTAACTATGGCTACACCTTC. Translation gives CASSQQTGANYGYTF.